The 25 T cell receptor beta chains reported below all come from one sample, sequenced in a study of blood T cell repertoires in COVID-19 (dated by TCRdb to 2020 to 2022). Preparation of the library involved the immunoSEQ multiplex PCR assay. What TCRdb holds here is the immuneACCESS table cut down to in-frame rearrangements. Part of the clones is not present; checked against another copy, under half of the missing clones reflect an unresolved V gene, and the others are unexplained. Counted in this sample were 350,000 or so clones; around 90% of them appeared once. The ten largest clones take up 5% to 8.5% of the sample. Sequencing was performed on peripheral blood. These receptors were collected from a young man with active or convalescent COVID-19.

The CDR3 loop is CASSQDGGTLSEQYF. The CDR3 DNA reads as TGCGCCAGCAGCCAAGATGGGGGGACTCTTAGCGAGCAGTACTTC. The V and J genes are TRBV4-3 and TRBJ2-7; possible D gene TRBD2, 6 bases. Germline V gene sequence: CDR1 LGHNA, CDR2 YSLEER. V was trimmed by 0 bases and J by 6 bases, leaving 15 bases between them. There are 15 residues in the CDR3.

The CDR3: CASSVGRELATDTQYF. Written as DNA, the CDR3 is TGTGCCAGCAGCGTAGGGCGGGAGTTGGCCACAGATACGCAGTATTTT. The genes are TRBV9 and TRBJ2-3; TRBD2 matches 7 bases. Germline V gene data show CDR1 as SGDLS and CDR2 as YYNGEE. The CDR3 has 16 residues. Losses at the gene ends were 0 bases for V and 2 bases for J; bases not matched to a gene: 6.

The V and J genes are TRBV5-6 and TRBJ1-4; weak D call: TRBD1 (5 bases). CDR3 length: 18 amino acids. The germline gives CDR1 SGHDT, CDR2 YYEEEE. V lost 1 base to trimming and J lost 0 bases, with 16 bases between them. CDR3 loop: CASSLTVGVGATNEKLFF. In nucleotides, the CDR3 is TGTGCCAGCAGCTTGACTGTAGGGGTAGGCGCAACTAATGAAAAACTGTTTTTT.

The rearrangement joins TRBV10-3 to TRBJ2-1; 11 bases map to TRBD2. Germline V gives CDR1 ENHRY, CDR2 SYGVKD. V shed 10 bases, J shed 9 bases, and the junction held 11 bases outside the gene matches. This CDR3 region has 14 residues. CDR3 nucleotide sequence: TGTGCCACCGAAGCGGGACTAGCGGTTGGTGAGCAGTTCTTC. It encodes CATEAGLAVGEQFF.

With regard to this clone: Other DNA sequences from this sample encode an identical CDR3 as well. The chain combines TRBV3-1 (or the pseudogene TRBV3-2) with TRBJ1-3; a possible D gene is TRBD1 (6 bases). The CDR3 runs to 14 residues. Germline V CDR1 and CDR2: LGHDT, YNNKEL (reference sequence). V gave up 5 bases and J gave up 7 bases, with 15 bases separating them. As DNA, the CDR3 is TGTGCCAGCAGCGGAGGACAGCTAGGGAACACCATATATTTT. Residues: CASSGGQLGNTIYF.

The chain couples TRBV2 to TRBJ2-7, with TRBD1 identical over 7 bases. In germline, CDR1 is SNHLY, CDR2 FYNNEI. The V and J ends lost 6 bases and 1 base, in that order; junction bases with no gene match: 15. The CDR3 runs 17 residues. Here the CDR3 DNA reads TGTGCCAGCAGGAGGGAGACAGGGAGTGGTTCTTCCTACGAGCAGTACTTC. Translation gives CASRRETGSGSSYEQYF.

The chain has TRBV7-2 and TRBJ2-3; D is perhaps TRBD1 (5 bases). Germline V lookup: CDR1 SGHTA, CDR2 FQGNSA. V shed 1 base and J shed 4 bases, with 9 bases lying between them. CDR3 length equals 14 residues. The CDR3 bases are TGTGCCAGCAGCTTAGGGGGCCTTTCAGATACGCAGTATTTT. It codes for CASSLGGLSDTQYF.

This chain connects TRBV7-3 to TRBJ1-2; 10 bases map to TRBD1. From germline, CDR1 is SGHTA and CDR2 FQGTGA. J gave up 7 bases and V 5 bases, and 4 bases lay outside the gene matches. This CDR3 comprises 13 residues. The CDR3 here is CASSPGTGVGYTF. The CDR3 DNA reads TGTGCCAGCAGCCCCGGGACAGGGGTTGGCTACACCTTC.

The CDR3, as DNA: TGTGCCAGCAATGAAGCGTACCAAGAGACCCAGTACTTC. Translation: CASNEAYQETQYF. The gene calls are TRBV28 and TRBJ2-5, with unresolved D. Germline V gene data show CDR1 as MDHEN and CDR2 as SYDVKM. There are 13 residues in the CDR3. V was pared by 7 bases and J by 0 bases, with 9 bases between. The whole variable domain, remainder taken from reference TRBV28 and TRBJ2-5, is DVKVTQSSRYLVKRTGEKVFLECVQDMDHENMFWYRQDPGLGLRLIYFSYDVKMKEKGDIPEGYSVSREKKERFSLILESASTNQTSMYLCASNEAYQETQYFGPGTRLLVL.

The V and J genes are TRBV2 and TRBJ2-7; possibly TRBD1 for D (6 bases). CDR1 SNHLY and CDR2 FYNNEI come from the germline V gene. This CDR3 comprises 15 residues. Trimming removed 5 bases at V and 5 bases at J, with 19 bases between. The CDR3 here is CASSPRTAGSNEQYF. The CDR3 DNA is TGTGCCAGCAGTCCCAGGACAGCTGGATCGAACGAGCAGTACTTC.

The rearrangement uses TRBV21-1 and TRBJ1-5; the table's D call of TRBD1 was not tested on the DNA. TRBV21-1 is recorded as a pseudogene. This CDR3 region has 15 residues. As DNA, the CDR3 is TGTGCCAGCAGCTGGGACAGAAATAGCAATCAGCCCCAGCATTTT. It translates to CASSWDRNSNQPQHF.

The chain combines TRBV7-9 with TRBJ2-2; 9 bases align to TRBD1. The CDR3 consists of 15 residues. J lost 6 bases, V lost 4 bases, and 6 bases had no gene match. Germline V gene data show CDR1 as SEHNR and CDR2 as FQNEAQ (reference sequence). For the CDR3, the DNA is TGTGCCAGCAGCTCGGGACAGGGTAGTGCCGGGGAGCTGTTTTTT. It codes for CASSSGQGSAGELFF.

The sample holds one count of this clone. The V gene is TRBV28, the J gene TRBJ1-6; D remains ambiguous. Germline V lookup: CDR1 MDHEN, CDR2 SYDVKM. Trimming cost V 6 bases and J 10 bases, with 13 bases left between them. The CDR3 consists of 13 residues. The CDR3 DNA sequence: TGTGCCAGCAGCTCCCGACGGGAATCACCCCTCCACTTT. Translation gives CASSSRRESPLHF.

V usage is TRBV2 and J usage is TRBJ1-1; perhaps TRBD1 as D (6 bases). V was trimmed by 4 bases and J by 6 bases, leaving 18 bases between them. Germline V lookup: CDR1 SNHLY, CDR2 FYNNEI. The CDR3 is 15 residues long. The CDR3: CASSGGGTGKAEAFF. The CDR3 region has the DNA TGTGCCAGCAGTGGGGGGGGTACAGGGAAGGCTGAAGCTTTCTTT.

This rearrangement joins TRBV19 to TRBJ2-7, with 7 nucleotides matching TRBD1. CDR1 is LNHDA, CDR2 SQIVND, per germline (reference sequence). The CDR3 covers 13 residues. Losses at the gene ends were 5 bases for V and 6 bases for J; bases not matched to a gene: 7. DNA of the CDR3: TGTGCCAGTAGTCTGCGTCGGGACAGCGAGCAGTACTTC. As protein: CASSLRRDSEQYF.

The chain recombines TRBV7-3 with TRBJ2-1; 13 nucleotides agree with TRBD2. The CDR3 runs 17 residues. Germline CDR1 is SGHTA and CDR2 is FQGTGA. Losses at the gene ends were 5 bases for V and 3 bases for J; bases not matched to a gene: 7. CDR3 sequence (DNA): TGTGCCAGCAGCGTCCTGGGACTAGCGGGAAGCTACAATGAGCAGTTCTTC. Translation gives CASSVLGLAGSYNEQFF.

The chain couples TRBV11-2 to TRBJ2-1, with TRBD2 matching 8 bases. The V gene end was trimmed by 2 bases and the J gene end by 0 bases; junction bases not matched to a gene: 12. This CDR3 spans 19 amino acids. The germline gives CDR1 SGHAT, CDR2 FQNNGV. CDR3 bases: TGTGCCAGCAGCTTAAGGGGAGCGGGGGCCATCTTCTCCTACAATGAGCAGTTCTTC. Protein: CASSLRGAGAIFSYNEQFF.

This clone was found a few times. This chain links TRBV12-3 or TRBV12-4 with TRBJ1-4; maybe TRBD1 (5 bases). The CDR3 covers 13 residues. Trimming removed 7 bases at V and 10 bases at J, with 16 bases between. For the CDR3, the DNA is TGTGCCAGCACCAGACGGGGGTTTGGAAAACTGTTTTTT. Translated, it gives CASTRRGFGKLFF.

This clone was seen only once. This chain connects TRBV29-1 to TRBJ1-2; TRBD1 might be the D (5 bases). V was pared by 7 bases and J by 3 bases, with 18 bases between. The CDR3 sequence is 14 residues long. Germline V CDR1 and CDR2: SQVTM, ANQGSEA. The CDR3 DNA is TGCAGCGCAAAGGACACGAGGAGCGACTATGGCTACACCTTC. Its translation is CSAKDTRSDYGYTF.

This rearrangement joins TRBV4-3 to TRBJ1-2; 7 nucleotides match TRBD1. J lost 4 bases, V lost 1 base, and 6 bases had no gene match. CDR1 and CDR2 from the germline V gene are LGHNA and YSLEER. This CDR3 has 15 residues. CDR3 DNA sequence: TGCGCCAGCAGCCAAGGGGACAGTCCCCTCTATGGCTACACCTTC. Its translation: CASSQGDSPLYGYTF.

This chain joins TRBV25-1 and TRBJ2-7; the match to TRBD1 covers 10 bases. CDR1 is MGHDK, CDR2 SYGVNS, per germline. This CDR3 has 13 residues. V was pared by 7 bases and J by 7 bases, with 7 bases of the junction left unmatched. CDR3 residues: CASTLGTGVEQYF. CDR3 DNA: TGTGCCAGCACCCTCGGGACAGGGGTAGAGCAGTACTTC.

About this clone itself: Other DNA sequences in the same sample also yield this CDR3. The chain is built from TRBV18 and TRBJ1-2; 8 positions match TRBD1. J was trimmed by 8 bases and V by 3 bases; bases with no gene match: 5. The CDR3 has 13 amino acids. Germline values: CDR1 KGHSH, CDR2 LQKENI. CDR3 in amino acids: CASSPSGGGGYTF. The CDR3 DNA is TGTGCCAGCTCACCGTCAGGGGGCGGCGGCTACACCTTC.

This clone was seen once. This chain uses TRBV7-8 with TRBJ2-3, with TRBD1 as a possible D gene (6 bases). Trimming pared 1 base from V and 2 bases from J, leaving 10 bases between. CDR1 is SGHVS, CDR2 FQNEAQ, per germline. The CDR3 covers 15 residues. This CDR3 reads CASSLDGQYTDTQYF. In nucleotides, the CDR3 is TGTGCCAGCAGCTTAGACGGACAGTACACAGATACGCAGTATTTT. Supplemented by reference TRBV7-8 and TRBJ2-3, the full variable domain reads GAGVSQSPRYKVAKRGQDVALRCDPISGHVSLFWYQQALGQGPEFLTYFQNEAQLDKSGLPSDRFFAERPEGSVSTLKIQRTQQEDSAVYLCASSLDGQYTDTQYFGPGTRLTVL.

The chain joins TRBV7-9 to TRBJ2-7, with 8 bases aligning to TRBD1. The germline CDR1 and CDR2 sequences are SEHNR and FQNEAQ (reference sequence). Germline trimming cut 6 bases from V and 3 bases from J; bases unmatched to any gene: 7. The CDR3 loop spans 14 amino acids. CDR3 sequence (DNA): TGTGCCAGCAGTCCAGGACAGGGCGACTACGAGCAGTACTTC. It yields the protein CASSPGQGDYEQYF.

This clone was observed a single time. V usage is TRBV27 and J usage is TRBJ2-7, with TRBD2 as a possible D gene (6 bases). Trimming shortened V by 4 bases and J by 4 bases, and 17 bases separated the two germline ends. Germline CDR1 and CDR2: MNHEY and SMNVEV (reference sequence). The CDR3 sequence is 15 residues long. The CDR3, as DNA: TGTGCCAGCAGTTCGCAGGGTAAGGGGAGGTACGAGCAGTACTTC. It is translated as CASSSQGKGRYEQYF.